The 18 T cell receptor beta chains below were found in one sample sequenced in a study of T-cell reconstitution after alpha-beta-depleted transplantation in children. TCRbeta library preparation incorporated unique molecular identifiers. TCRdb re-analysed the PCR reads in MiXCR, keeping a single row per CDR3 protein. The sample lists 260,000 or so distinct CDR3 sequences, around 11% seen once, with around 2.5% in the top ten. This material consisted of PBMCs from the stem cell graft donor, taken from the stem cell graft. All receptors come from a human donor who donated a stem cell graft to a child with acute lymphoblastic leukemia.

This clonotype was seen many times. The V call is TRBV20-1, the J call TRBJ2-1; 15 bases agree with TRBD2. The V gene's germline CDR1 is DFQATT and CDR2 SNEGSKA (reference sequence). CDR3 size: 13 residues. The V segment lost 5 bases and the J segment 9 bases; nucleotides outside the gene matches: 2. The CDR3 loop is CSAGLAGGFEQFF. The CDR3 DNA is TGCAGTGCTGGACTAGCGGGAGGGTTTGAGCAGTTCTTC.

This clonotype was counted between two and nine times. The rearrangement joins TRBV20-1 to TRBJ2-3; maybe TRBD1 (5 bases). This CDR3 has 12 amino acids. Trimming stripped 4 bases from V and 5 bases from J, with 10 bases between. Germline V gene lookup returns CDR1 DFQATT and CDR2 SNEGSKA (reference sequence). CDR3 in amino acids: CSATLGEDTQYF. In DNA form, the CDR3 reads TGCAGTGCTACCCTAGGGGAAGATACGCAGTATTTT.

This clonotype showed up many times. The chain is built from TRBV28 and TRBJ1-1; 7 bases are a match to TRBD1. Unmatched junction bases numbered 5, after V lost 5 bases and J lost 5 bases. Germline lookup yields CDR1 MDHEN and CDR2 SYDVKM. The CDR3 contains 13 residues. The CDR3 DNA reads TGTGCCAGCAGTCTGACAGGGCTTACTGAAGCTTTCTTT. It is translated as CASSLTGLTEAFF.

This clonotype has a count of ten or more. This sequence joins TRBV12-3 or TRBV12-4 and TRBJ2-2, with 8 bases fitting TRBD1. This CDR3 has 15 amino acids. V dropped 3 bases and J dropped 1; count of bases not matched to a gene: 1. CDR3 loop: CASSFDRGNTGELFF. The DNA for the CDR3 is TGTGCCAGCAGTTTCGACAGGGGGAACACCGGGGAGCTGTTTTTT.

This clonotype showed up many times. The chain couples TRBV7-2 to TRBJ1-2; maybe TRBD1 (5 bases). This CDR3 has 15 residues. The V end lost 5 bases, the J end lost 4 bases, and 17 bases lay between the germline ends. From germline, CDR1 is SGHTA and CDR2 FQGNSA. CDR3 DNA sequence: TGTGCCAGCAGCCTCGGGTGGGGGTTCTTCTATGGCTACACCTTC. It encodes CASSLGWGFFYGYTF.

This clonotype was picked up many times. The chain is built from TRBV28 and TRBJ2-4, with 14 positions matching TRBD2. J lost 4 bases, V lost 6 bases, and 11 bases had no gene match. CDR3 length: 18 amino acids. Germline CDR1 is MDHEN and CDR2 is SYDVKM. CDR3 nucleotide sequence: TGTGCCAGCAGCTATGGGACTAGCGGGGGCCGCTTAAAAAACATTCAGTACTTC. It specifies CASSYGTSGGRLKNIQYF.

This clonotype was seen once. Being one base from a much bigger clone, this may be a read error. The chain recombines TRBV29-1 with TRBJ2-7; D may be TRBD1 or TRBD2 (5 bases each). Germline loops: CDR1 SQVTM, CDR2 ANQGSEA. This CDR3 contains 13 residues. V was pared by 1 base and J by 2 bases, with 9 bases between. The CDR3 DNA is TGCAGCGTTGAAGCGGGACGGACCTACGAGCAGTACTTC. This codes for CSVEAGRTYEQYF.

This clonotype occurred many times. V and J are TRBV20-1 and TRBJ2-7; 9 nucleotides match TRBD1. The CDR3 has 14 residues. CDR1 DFQATT and CDR2 SNEGSKA come from the germline V gene (reference sequence). With V trimmed by 4 bases and J by 2 bases, 6 bases remained unmatched. The CDR3 bases are TGCAGTGCTAAGGTACAGGGGGCCCCCTACGAGCAGTACTTC. Its protein product is CSAKVQGAPYEQYF.

This clonotype was seen ten or more times. The chain is built from TRBV6-5 and TRBJ2-2; tentative D call: TRBD1 (6 bases). CDR1 is MNHEY, CDR2 SVGAGI, per germline. Trimming removed 0 bases from V and 7 bases from J, with 15 bases in between. The CDR3 is 16 residues long. The CDR3 spells CASSYSHRARGGELFF. CDR3 coding DNA: TGTGCCAGCAGTTACTCGCACAGGGCCCGGGGCGGGGAGCTGTTTTTT.

Many counts were recorded for this clonotype. The CDR3 DNA reads as TGTGCCAGCAGCTTAGTCTCAGGGATCAATGAGCAGTTCTTC. This gives the protein CASSLVSGINEQFF. J is TRBJ2-1 and V is TRBV13; TRBD1 might be the D (5 bases). This CDR3 spans 14 amino acids. The V end was cut by 1 base, the J end by 6 bases, with 10 bases between. The germline V gene has CDR1 PRHDT and CDR2 FYEKMQ (reference sequence).

This clonotype came up many times. V gene TRBV3-1 combines with J gene TRBJ1-2, with D hard to call. CDR1 LGHDT and CDR2 YNNKEL come from the germline V gene (reference sequence). V was clipped by 5 bases and J by 8 bases, with 9 bases between them. The CDR3 is 11 residues long. DNA of the CDR3: TGTGCCAGCAGCGGGCTGGGAGGCTACACCTTC. Translated: CASSGLGGYTF.

This clonotype was counted many times. The junction shows a germline mismatch at one end, possibly a read error. The chain is built from TRBV5-1 and TRBJ2-7, with D unclear. Germline values: CDR1 SGHRS, CDR2 YFSETQ. The CDR3 runs 13 residues. CDR3 coding DNA: TGTGCCAGCAGCTTGGCTCAGAACTACGAGCAGTACTTC. Translating gives CASSLAQNYEQYF.

This clonotype has ten or more counts. This chain links TRBV20-1 with TRBJ2-5; 9 bases are shared with TRBD2. The junction had 15 bases not matched to a gene; V was cut back by 7 bases and J by 0 bases. Germline CDR1 DFQATT, CDR2 SNEGSKA (reference sequence). The CDR3 contains 17 residues. CDR3 in DNA: TGCAGTGTCAGGCGGGGTAGCGGGAGCCTTCACCAAGAGACCCAGTACTTC. Protein product: CSVRRGSGSLHQETQYF.

In this sample, this clonotype turned up many times. CDR3 nucleotide sequence: TGCGCCAGCAGCTTGGTCCTGACGGACGAGCAGTACTTC. Its protein product is CASSLVLTDEQYF. The J gene is TRBJ2-7, the V gene TRBV5-1, with D unclear. Germline V gives CDR1 SGHRS, CDR2 YFSETQ. The CDR3 spans 13 residues. V shed 0 bases and J shed 5 bases, with 9 bases lying between them.

As for this clonotype: A much larger clone differs by one base, so this may be a read error. The V call is TRBV20-1, the J call TRBJ2-7; tentatively, D is TRBD2 (6 bases). The CDR3 length is 14 residues. Per the germline V gene, CDR1 is DFQATT and CDR2 is SNEGSKA (reference sequence). The CDR3 coding sequence is TGCAGTGCCAGGGAGGTCGTTGCAACCTACGAGCAGCACTTC. Translation gives CSAREVVATYEQHF.

Only a few counts were recorded for this clonotype. The V call is TRBV4-1, the J call TRBJ1-5; maybe TRBD1 (6 bases). V lost 2 bases, J lost 1 base, and 15 bases lay in between. The germline CDR1 and CDR2 sequences are MGHRA and YSYEKL. CDR3 size: 17 residues. CDR3 sequence (DNA): TGCGCCAGCAGCCAACCCTCGGGACACCGGAGCAATCAGCCCCAGCATTTT. This translates into CASSQPSGHRSNQPQHF.

In its sample, this clonotype was seen many times. The genes are TRBV7-2 and TRBJ2-6; D is ambiguous. V dropped 4 bases and J dropped 4 bases, with 11 bases sitting between them. Germline V gene data show CDR1 as SGHTA and CDR2 as FQGNSA. This CDR3 comprises 15 residues. The CDR3 nucleotides are TGTGCCAGCAGCTCGACCGCTTTAGGGGCCAACGTCCTGACTTTC. It codes for CASSSTALGANVLTF.

This clonotype occurred many times. The chain recombines TRBV28 with TRBJ2-7, with TRBD2 as a possible D gene (6 bases). V lost 3 bases and J lost 2, with 14 bases in between. The CDR3 length is 15 residues. Germline CDR1 MDHEN, CDR2 SYDVKM. CDR3 nucleotides: TGTGCCAGCAGTTTGAGGACTGCGGGAACCTACGAGCAGTACTTC. Translating gives CASSLRTAGTYEQYF.